This TCR beta chain was captured in a study of blood T cell repertoires in COVID-19. Study details: The analysed material was cDNA or gDNA that came from T cells, B-cell-depleted T cells, or PBMCs.

Original handling: Researchers report that nucleated cell counts were estimated from reference gene primer amplification. This table comes from immunoSEQ multiplex PCR, and its TCRdb copy is limited to in-frame clones, with some not included. V and J calls and clone size are those listed in that table; D and trimming were worked out from the DNA. Among some 45,000 clones listed, about four fifths were seen once. The germline V gene encodes CDR1 LGHDT and CDR2 YNNKEL (reference sequence). This CDR3 is built from 16 residues. Losses at the gene ends were 4 bases for V and 4 bases for J; bases not matched to a gene: 10.

Sequencing input: peripheral blood. The chain joins TRBV3-1 (or the pseudogene TRBV3-2) to TRBJ1-3, with 7 nucleotides matching TRBD1. This clonotype originated in a man in his 60s with acute or convalescent COVID-19. The CDR3 region has the DNA TGTGCCAGCAGCCGCCCAGACAGGGAGGACGGAAACACCATATATTTT. Protein: CASSRPDREDGNTIYF.